The 19 T cell receptor beta chains in this list originate from one sample, sequenced in a study of cytotoxic CD8 clonotypes in ibrutinib-treated CLL. Sequencing used immunoSEQ multiplex PCR; TCRdb keeps in-frame clones, though not all of them. Among under 45,000 clones listed, 65% to 70% were seen once. Sequenced here: PBMCs, sampled at disease progression, from a patient treated with ibrutinib. Source of these receptors: a human donor with chronic lymphocytic leukemia.

This chain links TRBV19 with TRBJ2-6; D uncertain. V lost 3 bases and J 0 bases, leaving 6 bases between the germline ends. The CDR3 totals 15 residues. Looked up from germline, CDR1 is LNHDA and CDR2 is SQIVND (reference sequence). In DNA form, the CDR3 reads TGTGCCAGTAGTATTCCGGGCTCTGGGGCCAACGTCCTGACTTTC. Its translation: CASSIPGSGANVLTF.

This clone has only a few counts. This chain uses TRBV23-1 with TRBJ2-7; D might be TRBD1 (5 bases). TRBV23-1 is placed among ORFs of uncertain function. The V and J ends lost 8 bases and 5 bases respectively, with 31 bases between them. This CDR3 comprises 18 residues. The CDR3 sequence: CASSHECSPLRSGNEQYF. The CDR3 DNA sequence: TGCGCCAGCTCCCACGAGTGCAGCCCTCTGAGGTCAGGGAACGAGCAGTACTTC.

The gene calls are TRBV6-6 and TRBJ1-5, with 9 positions matching TRBD1. The ends lost 2 bases at V and 6 bases at J; junction bases unmatched: 5. Germline values: CDR1 MNHNY, CDR2 SVGAGI (reference sequence). CDR3 length: 15 residues. The CDR3 sequence is CASSYRGTGSQPQHF. CDR3 nucleotide sequence: TGTGCCAGCAGTTACCGTGGGACAGGGAGTCAGCCCCAGCATTTT.

The V and J genes are TRBV10-3 and TRBJ1-2; the D gene is possibly TRBD1 (6 bases). Germline V gives CDR1 ENHRY, CDR2 SYGVKD. The ends were cut back, 8 bases at V and 8 bases at J, with 21 bases in the middle. This CDR3 has 14 residues. The CDR3 bases are TGTGCCATCGGAGTGGACAGCCTCTTTGTGGGCTACACCTTC. Amino acids: CAIGVDSLFVGYTF.

The V gene is TRBV9, the J gene TRBJ2-3, with D possibly matching TRBD2 (6 bases). V was cut by 1 base and J by 2 bases, with 11 bases left in between. The CDR3 covers 15 residues. Germline V CDR1 and CDR2: SGDLS, YYNGEE. CDR3: CASSVWGGPTDTQYF. DNA of the CDR3: TGTGCCAGCAGCGTATGGGGAGGCCCCACAGATACGCAGTATTTT.

J is TRBJ2-2 and V is TRBV5-1, with unresolved D. Germline V gene sequence: CDR1 SGHRS, CDR2 YFSETQ. V lost 0 bases to trimming and J lost 5 bases, with 8 bases between them. The CDR3 is made up of 14 amino acids. The CDR3 loop reads CASSLAARTGELFF. For the CDR3, the DNA is TGCGCCAGCAGCTTGGCCGCAAGGACCGGGGAGCTGTTTTTT.

This clone turned up a few times. J is TRBJ2-7 and V is TRBV7-9, with D perhaps assigned TRBD1 or TRBD2 (5 bases each). V lost 1 base and J 6 bases, leaving 22 bases between the germline ends. Germline V lookup: CDR1 SEHNR, CDR2 FQNEAQ (reference sequence). CDR3 length: 17 residues. For the CDR3, the DNA is TGTGCCAGCAGCTTAGATGGGGTATTGCAGAGGGGTGTCGAGCAGTACTTC. It yields the protein CASSLDGVLQRGVEQYF.

V is TRBV7-8 and J is TRBJ1-1, with D possibly TRBD1 on 6 matching bases. Looked up from germline, CDR1 is SGHVS and CDR2 is FQNEAQ. The ends were cut back, 3 bases at V and 1 base at J, with 12 bases in the middle. This CDR3 is 15 amino acids long. Here the CDR3 DNA reads TGTGCCAGCAGCTTTAGGGGGGGTGGGAACACTGAAGCTTTCTTT. Protein sequence: CASSFRGGGNTEAFF.

This clone was recorded only once. This chain links TRBV30 with TRBJ1-4, with no clear D. The CDR3 loop spans 12 amino acids. The V end was cut by 0 bases, the J end by 3 bases, with 2 bases between. Germline lookup yields CDR1 GTSNPN and CDR2 SVGIG (reference sequence). In nucleotides, the CDR3 is TGTGCCTGGAGTGTCCCTAATGAAAAACTGTTTTTT. Encoded protein: CAWSVPNEKLFF.

This clone was observed a few times. The chain recombines TRBV10-3 with TRBJ2-7; 9 bases are shared with TRBD1. This CDR3 region has 14 residues. V lost 7 bases, J lost 3 bases, and 7 bases stayed unmatched. Germline CDR1 ENHRY, CDR2 SYGVKD. CDR3 protein: CAIKRDRERYEQYF. The CDR3 nucleotides read TGTGCCATCAAACGGGACAGGGAACGCTACGAGCAGTACTTC.

This chain links TRBV5-8 with TRBJ2-7; 10 bases are a match to TRBD1. V trimming: 4 bases; J trimming: 6 bases; junction bases outside the gene matches: 4. CDR3 length: 13 amino acids. The germline gives CDR1 SGHTS, CDR2 YDEGEE. CDR3 amino acids: CASSPDRGREQYF. Here the CDR3 DNA reads TGTGCCAGCAGCCCAGACAGGGGGCGCGAGCAGTACTTC.

V is TRBV29-1 and J is TRBJ1-1; perhaps TRBD1 as D (6 bases). V lost 2 bases and J lost 0, with 10 bases in between. The germline gives CDR1 SQVTM, CDR2 ANQGSEA. The CDR3 has 14 amino acids. The CDR3 here is CSVEPGGMNTEAFF. The CDR3 coding sequence is TGCAGCGTTGAACCCGGGGGCATGAACACTGAAGCTTTCTTT.

This clone was counted only a few times. CDR3: CASAHRTSGNYEQYF. The CDR3 region has the DNA TGTGCCAGCGCACATAGGACTAGCGGGAACTACGAGCAGTACTTC. The chain joins TRBV2 to TRBJ2-7; 12 nucleotides line up with TRBD2. The V segment lost 8 bases and the J segment 3 bases; nucleotides outside the gene matches: 8. The CDR3 spans 15 residues. The germline V gene encodes CDR1 SNHLY and CDR2 FYNNEI.

The gene calls are TRBV6-4 and TRBJ1-5; a possible D gene is TRBD1 (6 bases). V was shortened by 7 bases and J by 6 bases, with 10 bases between the two germline ends. This CDR3 has 12 amino acids. CDR1 is MRHNA and CDR2 is SNTAGT in the germline V gene. CDR3 sequence (DNA): TGTGCCAGCATTCTCAGGGGTCAGCCCCAGCATTTT. The encoded protein is CASILRGQPQHF.

The chain links TRBV7-2 to TRBJ2-5; 14 bases match TRBD2. The CDR3 contains 17 residues. Germline V CDR1 and CDR2: SGHTA, FQGNSA. With V trimmed by 5 bases and J by 4 bases, 9 bases remained unmatched. The CDR3 nucleotides are TGTGCCAGCAGCACGCTGACTAGCGGGAGGGCGGGAGAGACCCAGTACTTC. This sequence encodes CASSTLTSGRAGETQYF. Full variable domain (remainder filled in from reference TRBV7-2 and TRBJ2-5): GAGVSQSPSNKVTEKGKDVELRCDPISGHTALYWYRQSLGQGLEFLIYFQGNSAPDKSGLPSDRFSAERTGGSVSTLTIQRTQQEDSAVYLCASSTLTSGRAGETQYFGPGTRLLVL.

This clone appeared a few times. The V and J genes are TRBV7-2 and TRBJ2-7; possibly TRBD2 for D (6 bases). Trimming left V 2 bases short and J 3 bases short, with 14 bases between. CDR1 is SGHTA and CDR2 is FQGNSA in the germline V gene. The CDR3 runs to 15 residues. The CDR3 DNA reads TGTGCCAGCAGCTTATCAGCGGAGGGCGTCTACGAGCAGTACTTC. It is translated as CASSLSAEGVYEQYF.

The V and J genes are TRBV6-4 and TRBJ2-3; D assignment may be TRBD1 or TRBD2 (5 bases each). From germline, CDR1 is MRHNA and CDR2 SNTAGT. This CDR3 has 14 residues. Trimming removed 8 bases at V and 1 base at J, with 13 bases between. CDR3 DNA: TGTGCCAGCCCTGGGACCGCCGGCACAGATACGCAGTATTTT. Amino acids: CASPGTAGTDTQYF.

This clone showed up just a few times. CDR3 sequence (DNA): TGTGCCAGCTCACCAACAGGAGACTATGGCTACACCTTC. This gives the protein CASSPTGDYGYTF. The chain uses TRBV18 and TRBJ1-2; D might be TRBD1 (5 bases). CDR3 length: 13 residues. CDR1 and CDR2 from the germline V gene are KGHSH and LQKENI. Trimming removed 2 bases from V and 3 bases from J, with 7 bases in between.

This clone appeared a single time. The chain employs TRBV5-1 and TRBJ2-4; 10 bases are a match to TRBD1. Per the germline V gene, CDR1 is SGHRS and CDR2 is YFSETQ. V was clipped by 4 bases and J by 7 bases; unmatched bases: 23. The CDR3 spans 20 residues. The CDR3 sequence: CASSQGQGGTTSGKTNIQYF. The CDR3 DNA is TGCGCCAGCAGCCAAGGACAGGGGGGGACTACTAGCGGAAAGACTAACATTCAGTACTTC.